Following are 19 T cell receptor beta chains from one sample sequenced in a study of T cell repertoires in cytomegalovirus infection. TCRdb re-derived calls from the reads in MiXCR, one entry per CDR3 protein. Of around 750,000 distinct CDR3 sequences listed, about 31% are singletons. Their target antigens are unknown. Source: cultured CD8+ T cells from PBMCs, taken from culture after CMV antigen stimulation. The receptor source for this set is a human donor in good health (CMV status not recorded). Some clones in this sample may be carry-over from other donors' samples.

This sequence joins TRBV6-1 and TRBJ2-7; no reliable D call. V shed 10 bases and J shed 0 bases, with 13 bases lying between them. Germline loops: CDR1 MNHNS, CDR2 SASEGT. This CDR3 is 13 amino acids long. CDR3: CATRQRSSYEQYV. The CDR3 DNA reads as TGTGCCACCCGGCAGAGGAGCTCCTACGAGCAGTACGTC.

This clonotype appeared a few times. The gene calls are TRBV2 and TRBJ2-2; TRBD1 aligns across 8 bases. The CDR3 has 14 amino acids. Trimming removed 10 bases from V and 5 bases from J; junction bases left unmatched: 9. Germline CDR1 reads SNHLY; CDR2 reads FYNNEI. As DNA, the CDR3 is TGTGCCACATTCGGACAGGGACGTACCGGGGAGCTGTTTTTT. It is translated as CATFGQGRTGELFF. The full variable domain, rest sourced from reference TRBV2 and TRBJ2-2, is EPEVTQTPSHQVTQMGQEVILRCVPISNHLYFYWYRQILGQKVEFLVSFYNNEISEKSEIFDDQFSVERPDGSNFTLKIRSTKLEDSAMYFCATFGQGRTGELFFGEGSRLTVL.

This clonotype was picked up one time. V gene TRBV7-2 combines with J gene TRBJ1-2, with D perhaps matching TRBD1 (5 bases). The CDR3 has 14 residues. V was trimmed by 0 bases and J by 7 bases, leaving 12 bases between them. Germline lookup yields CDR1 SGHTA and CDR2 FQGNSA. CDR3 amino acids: CASSLAYSDSGYTF. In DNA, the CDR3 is TGTGCCAGCAGCTTAGCTTATAGCGACAGTGGCTACACCTTC.

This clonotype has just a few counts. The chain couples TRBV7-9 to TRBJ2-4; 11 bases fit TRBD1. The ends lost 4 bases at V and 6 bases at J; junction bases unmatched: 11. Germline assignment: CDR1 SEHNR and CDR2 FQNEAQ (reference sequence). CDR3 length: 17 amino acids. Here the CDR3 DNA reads TGTGCCAGCAGCTCCGGGCGGACAGGGGGCCCCAGAAACATTCAGTACTTC. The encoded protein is CASSSGRTGGPRNIQYF.

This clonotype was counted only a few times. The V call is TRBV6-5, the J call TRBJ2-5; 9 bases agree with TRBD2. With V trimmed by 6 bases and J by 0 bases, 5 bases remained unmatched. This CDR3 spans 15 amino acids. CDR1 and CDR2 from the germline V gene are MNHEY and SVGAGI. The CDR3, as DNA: TGTGCCAGCAGGGGGGCGGGGGGGAACCAAGAGACCCAGTACTTC. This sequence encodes CASRGAGGNQETQYF.

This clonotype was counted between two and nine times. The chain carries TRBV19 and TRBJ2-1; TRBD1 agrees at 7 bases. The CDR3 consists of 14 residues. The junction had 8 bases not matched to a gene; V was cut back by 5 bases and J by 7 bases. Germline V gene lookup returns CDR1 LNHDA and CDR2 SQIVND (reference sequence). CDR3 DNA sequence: TGTGCCAGTAGTCATGCAGGGGGAAAGAATGAGCAGTTCTTC. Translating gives CASSHAGGKNEQFF.

The CDR3 nucleotides are TGTGCCAGCAGCATTGACAGGGGGCGTCGATCTGGCTACACCTTC. Its protein product is CASSIDRGRRSGYTF. The rearrangement links TRBV7-9 to TRBJ1-2; 10 bases are a match to TRBD1. In germline, CDR1 is SEHNR, CDR2 FQNEAQ (reference sequence). V trimming: 5 bases; J trimming: 7 bases; junction bases outside the gene matches: 10. CDR3 length equals 15 residues.

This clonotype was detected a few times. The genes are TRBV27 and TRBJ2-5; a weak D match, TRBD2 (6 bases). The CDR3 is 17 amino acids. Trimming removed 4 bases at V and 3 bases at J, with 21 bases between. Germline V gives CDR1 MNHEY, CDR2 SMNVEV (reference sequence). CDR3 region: CASSSLRRGGGEETQYF. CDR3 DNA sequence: TGTGCCAGCAGTTCCCTTAGGAGGGGAGGAGGGGAAGAGACCCAGTACTTC.

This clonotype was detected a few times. As DNA, the CDR3 is TGTGCCAGCAGCCGGGGACTGCAGAACACCGGGGAGCTGTTTTTT. Translation gives CASSRGLQNTGELFF. The V call is TRBV28, the J call TRBJ2-2, with D possibly being TRBD2 (6 bases). Germline V CDR1 and CDR2: MDHEN, SYDVKM. This CDR3 contains 15 residues. V was clipped by 6 bases and J by 1 base, with 12 bases between them.

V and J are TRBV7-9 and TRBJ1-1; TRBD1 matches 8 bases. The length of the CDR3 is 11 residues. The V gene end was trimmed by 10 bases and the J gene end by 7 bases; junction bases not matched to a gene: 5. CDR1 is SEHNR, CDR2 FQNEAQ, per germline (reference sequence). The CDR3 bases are TGTGCCACCGAACAGGGGGTTGAAGCTTTCTTT. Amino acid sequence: CATEQGVEAFF.

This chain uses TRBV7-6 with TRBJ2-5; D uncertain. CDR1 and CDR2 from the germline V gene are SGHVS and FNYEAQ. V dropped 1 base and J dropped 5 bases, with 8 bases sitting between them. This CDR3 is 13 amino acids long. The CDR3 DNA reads TGTGCCAGCAGCTTAGAGCTCAGGGAGACCCAGTACTTC. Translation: CASSLELRETQYF.

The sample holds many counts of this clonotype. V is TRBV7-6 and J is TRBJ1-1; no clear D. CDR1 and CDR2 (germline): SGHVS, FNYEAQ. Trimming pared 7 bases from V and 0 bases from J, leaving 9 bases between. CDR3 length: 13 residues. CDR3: CASTGRMNTEAFF. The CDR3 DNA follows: TGTGCCAGCACCGGACGGATGAACACTGAAGCTTTCTTT.

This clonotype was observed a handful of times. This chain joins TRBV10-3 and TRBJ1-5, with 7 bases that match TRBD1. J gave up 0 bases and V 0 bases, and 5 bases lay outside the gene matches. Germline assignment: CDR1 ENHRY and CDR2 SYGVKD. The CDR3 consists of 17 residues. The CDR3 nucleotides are TGTGCCATCAGTGAGTCTCAACAGGGGTATAGCAATCAGCCCCAGCATTTT. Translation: CAISESQQGYSNQPQHF.

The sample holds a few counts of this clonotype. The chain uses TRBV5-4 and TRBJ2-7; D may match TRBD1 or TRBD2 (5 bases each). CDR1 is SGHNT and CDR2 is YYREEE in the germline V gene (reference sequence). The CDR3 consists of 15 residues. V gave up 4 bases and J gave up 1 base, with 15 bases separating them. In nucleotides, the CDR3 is TGTGCCAGCAGCACCTCCGGGACCGCGTCCTACGAGCAGTACTTC. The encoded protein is CASSTSGTASYEQYF.

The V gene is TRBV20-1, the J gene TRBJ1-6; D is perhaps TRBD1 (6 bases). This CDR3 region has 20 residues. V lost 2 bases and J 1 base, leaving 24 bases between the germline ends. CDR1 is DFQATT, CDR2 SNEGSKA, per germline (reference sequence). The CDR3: CSARMLYRDNLQSYNSPLHF. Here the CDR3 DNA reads TGCAGTGCTAGAATGCTATACAGGGATAATTTACAGTCCTATAATTCACCCCTCCACTTT.

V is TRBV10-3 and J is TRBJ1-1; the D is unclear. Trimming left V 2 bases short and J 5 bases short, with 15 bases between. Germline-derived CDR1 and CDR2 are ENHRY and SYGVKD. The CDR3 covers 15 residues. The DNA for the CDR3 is TGTGCCATCAGTGAGACAAACGACATGGGGACTGAAGCTTTCTTT. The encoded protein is CAISETNDMGTEAFF.

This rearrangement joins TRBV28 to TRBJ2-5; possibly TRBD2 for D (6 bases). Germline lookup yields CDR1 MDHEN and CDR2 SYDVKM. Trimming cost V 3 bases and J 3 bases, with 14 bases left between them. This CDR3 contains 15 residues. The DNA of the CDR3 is TGTGCCAGCAGTTTCCCTTTTCGGGGGAAAGAGACCCAGTACTTC. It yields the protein CASSFPFRGKETQYF.

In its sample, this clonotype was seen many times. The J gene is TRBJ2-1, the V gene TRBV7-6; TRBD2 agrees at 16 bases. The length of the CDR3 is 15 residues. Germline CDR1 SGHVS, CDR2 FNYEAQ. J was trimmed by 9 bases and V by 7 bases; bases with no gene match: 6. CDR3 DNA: TGTGCCAGCATCGCCGGGACTAGCGGGGGGGGTGAGCAGTTCTTC. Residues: CASIAGTSGGGEQFF.

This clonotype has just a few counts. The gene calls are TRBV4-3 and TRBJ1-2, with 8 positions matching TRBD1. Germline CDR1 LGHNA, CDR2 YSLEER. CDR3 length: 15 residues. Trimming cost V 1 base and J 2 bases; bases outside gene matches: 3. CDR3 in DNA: TGCGCCAGCAGCCAAGGACAGGGGTGGAACTATGGCTACACCTTC. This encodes CASSQGQGWNYGYTF.